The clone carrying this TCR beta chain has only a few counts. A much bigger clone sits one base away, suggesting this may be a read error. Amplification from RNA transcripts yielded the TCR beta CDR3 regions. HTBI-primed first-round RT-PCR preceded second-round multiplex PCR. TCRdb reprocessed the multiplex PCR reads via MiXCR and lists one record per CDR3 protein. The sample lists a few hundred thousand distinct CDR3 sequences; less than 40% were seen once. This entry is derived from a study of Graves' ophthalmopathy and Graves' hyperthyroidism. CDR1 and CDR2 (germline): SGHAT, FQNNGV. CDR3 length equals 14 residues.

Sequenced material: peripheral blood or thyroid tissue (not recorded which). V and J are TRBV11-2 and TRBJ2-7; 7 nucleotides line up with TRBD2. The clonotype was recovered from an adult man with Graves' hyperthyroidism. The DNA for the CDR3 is TGTGCCGGCAGCTTTGGCGGGAGCTCCTACGAGCAGTACTTC. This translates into CAGSFGGSSYEQYF.